This T cell receptor beta chain was profiled in a study of T cell responses to AZD1222 COVID-19 vaccine. A note on this clone: Its antigen is not identified.

Findings of the study overall: Donors in the cohort were predominantly white British and more often female, and clonal diversity was possibly underestimated. Spike-specific TCRs gained breadth and depth after people received two AZD1222 doses. None of the repertoires were sampled until the peak T cell response had passed. Of spike-specific TCRs, nearly half reportedly target regions left unmutated in variants.

Measured with immunoSEQ multiplex PCR; TCRdb has only the in-frame clones, and not every one. Of about 170,000 clones in the sample, around 88% were seen once. The CDR3 spans 14 residues. V was clipped by 5 bases and J by 5 bases; unmatched bases: 8. Germline CDR1 KGHSH, CDR2 LQKENI. The chain recombines TRBV18 with TRBJ2-7, with 8 bases aligning to TRBD1. The clonotype originates from an adult who received the AZD1222 COVID-19 vaccine. The sequencing used peripheral blood, collected 28 days after the second AZD1222 dose. In nucleotides, the CDR3 is TGTGCCAGCTCAGTCGGACAGGGTTCCGACGAGCAGTACTTC. Translation: CASSVGQGSDEQYF.